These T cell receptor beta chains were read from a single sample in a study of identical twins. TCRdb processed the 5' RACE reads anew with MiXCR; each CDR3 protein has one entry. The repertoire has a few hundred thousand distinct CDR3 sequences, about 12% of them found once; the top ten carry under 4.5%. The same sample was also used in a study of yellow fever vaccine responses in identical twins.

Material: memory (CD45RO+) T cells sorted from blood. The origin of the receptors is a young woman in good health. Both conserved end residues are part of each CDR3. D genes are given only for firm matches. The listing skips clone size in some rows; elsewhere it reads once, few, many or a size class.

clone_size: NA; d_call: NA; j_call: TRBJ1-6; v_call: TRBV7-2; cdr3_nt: TGTGCCAGCAGCTCTCCCAACCTTGGCTCACCCCTCCACTTT; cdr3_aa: CASSSPNLGSPLHF
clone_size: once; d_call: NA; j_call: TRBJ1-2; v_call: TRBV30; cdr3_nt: TGTGCCTGGAGCCCCGACCGGCTCCGCGGTGGCTACACCTTC; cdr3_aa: CAWSPDRLRGGYTF
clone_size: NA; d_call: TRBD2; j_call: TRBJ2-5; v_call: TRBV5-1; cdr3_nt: TGCGCCAGCAGCTTGTGGGCTAGCGGGGGCCAAGAGACCCAGTACTTC; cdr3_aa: CASSLWASGGQETQYF
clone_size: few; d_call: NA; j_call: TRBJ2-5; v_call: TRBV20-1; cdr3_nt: TGCAGTGCTAGAGATTGGGCTGATCGGGAGACCCAGTACTTC; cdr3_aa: CSARDWADRETQYF
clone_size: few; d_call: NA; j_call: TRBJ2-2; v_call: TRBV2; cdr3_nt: TGTGCCAGCAGAGGGGTAGGAACCGGGGAGCTGTTTTTT; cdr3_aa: CASRGVGTGELFF
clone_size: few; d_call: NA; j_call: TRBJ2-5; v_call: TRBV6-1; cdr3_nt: TGTGCCAGCAGGGCGGACATGCTACGGCAGGAGACCCAGTACTTC; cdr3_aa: CASRADMLRQETQYF
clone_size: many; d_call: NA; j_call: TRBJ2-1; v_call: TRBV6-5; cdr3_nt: TGTGCCAGCAGCAAGACTAACTACAATGAGCAGTTCTTC; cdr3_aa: CASSKTNYNEQFF
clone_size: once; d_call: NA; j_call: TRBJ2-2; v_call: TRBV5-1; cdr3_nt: TGCGCCAGCAGCTTGGTTCCCGACAACACCGGGGAGCTGTTTTTT; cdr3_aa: CASSLVPDNTGELFF
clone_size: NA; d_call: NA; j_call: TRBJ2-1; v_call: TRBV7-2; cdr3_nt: TGTGCCAGCAGCTTAGATGAGCAGTTCTTC; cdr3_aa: CASSLDEQFF
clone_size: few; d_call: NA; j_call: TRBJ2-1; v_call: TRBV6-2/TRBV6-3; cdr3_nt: TGTGCCAGCAGTCCTCTTACAGGGAGGCCTAACAATGAGCAGTTCTTC; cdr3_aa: CASSPLTGRPNNEQFF
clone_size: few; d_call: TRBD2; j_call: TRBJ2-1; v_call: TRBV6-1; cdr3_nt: TGTGCCAGCAGTGAAAGCGCAGGTAGCGGGGTAAATGAGCAGTTCTTC; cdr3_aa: CASSESAGSGVNEQFF
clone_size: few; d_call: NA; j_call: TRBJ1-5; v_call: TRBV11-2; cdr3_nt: TGTGCCAGCAGCTTAGGGGTTTCTAACAGGGAGTTCAATCAGCCCCAGCATTTT; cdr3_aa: CASSLGVSNREFNQPQHF
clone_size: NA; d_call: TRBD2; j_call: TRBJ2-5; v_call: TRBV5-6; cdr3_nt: TGTGCCAGTTGGACTAGCGGGAGGTTGGAGACCCAGTACTTC; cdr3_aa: CASWTSGRLETQYF
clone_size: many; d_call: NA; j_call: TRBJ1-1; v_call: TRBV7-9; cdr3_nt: TGTGCCAGCAGCCCGGGGGTCCCGAACACTGAAGCTTTCTTT; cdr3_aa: CASSPGVPNTEAFF
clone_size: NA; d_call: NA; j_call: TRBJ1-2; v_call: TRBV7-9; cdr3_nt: TGTGCCAGCAGCTTAGCGGGCGGTGGTAGCTATGGCTACACCTTC; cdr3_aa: CASSLAGGGSYGYTF
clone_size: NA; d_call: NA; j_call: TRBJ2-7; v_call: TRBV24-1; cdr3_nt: TGTGCCACCAGTGACCCGAACAGGGCCTACGAGCAGTACTTC; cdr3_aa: CATSDPNRAYEQYF
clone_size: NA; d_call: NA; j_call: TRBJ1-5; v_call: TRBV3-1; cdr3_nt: TGTGCCAGCAGCTATATTACTCGGGGGCTTGTGAATCAGCCCCAGCATTTT; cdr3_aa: CASSYITRGLVNQPQHF
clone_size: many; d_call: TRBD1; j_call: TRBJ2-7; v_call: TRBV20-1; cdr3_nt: TGCAGTGCTAGAGATCTTGACAGGGCTTACCACGAGCAGTACTTC; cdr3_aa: CSARDLDRAYHEQYF
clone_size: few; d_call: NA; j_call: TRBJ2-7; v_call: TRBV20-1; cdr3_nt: TGCAGTGCTAGAAAAGCGGCAGCCTACGAGCAGTACTTC; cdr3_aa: CSARKAAAYEQYF
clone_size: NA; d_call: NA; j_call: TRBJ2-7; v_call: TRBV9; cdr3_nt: TGTGCCAGCAGCGAATCGGCAGGACTCTCCTACGAGCAGTACTTC; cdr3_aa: CASSESAGLSYEQYF
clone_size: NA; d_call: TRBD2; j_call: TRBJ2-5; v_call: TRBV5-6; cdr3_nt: TGTGCCAGCAGCTTTTTCCTAGCGGGGGGGCCTGGAGAGACCCAGTACTTC; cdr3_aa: CASSFFLAGGPGETQYF
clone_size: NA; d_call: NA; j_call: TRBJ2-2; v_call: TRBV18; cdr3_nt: TGTGCCAGCTCACCACAAGGGAACGGGGAGCTGTTTTTT; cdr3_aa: CASSPQGNGELFF
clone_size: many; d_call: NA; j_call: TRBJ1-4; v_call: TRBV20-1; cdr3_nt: TGCAGTGCTTACCGGGGGAAAGGTGAAAAACTGTTTTTT; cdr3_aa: CSAYRGKGEKLFF
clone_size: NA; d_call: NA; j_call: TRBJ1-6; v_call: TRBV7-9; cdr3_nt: TGTGCCAGCAGCTCCCCCCCTGGGGGGTCCTATAATTCACCCCTCCACTTT; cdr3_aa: CASSSPPGGSYNSPLHF
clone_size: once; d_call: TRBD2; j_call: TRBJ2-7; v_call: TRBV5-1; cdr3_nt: TGCGCCAGCAGCCGAGGGACTAGCGGGATTTACGAGCAGTACTTC; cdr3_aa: CASSRGTSGIYEQYF
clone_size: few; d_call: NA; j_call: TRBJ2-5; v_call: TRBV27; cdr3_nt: TGTGCCAGCAGTTCATCAGGCAGGGTCCAAGAGACCCAGTACTTC; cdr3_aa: CASSSSGRVQETQYF
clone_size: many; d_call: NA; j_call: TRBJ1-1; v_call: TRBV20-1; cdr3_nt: TGCAGTGCTGGAAAGCCAGGGATGGGAAACACTGAAGCTTTCTTT; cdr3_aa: CSAGKPGMGNTEAFF
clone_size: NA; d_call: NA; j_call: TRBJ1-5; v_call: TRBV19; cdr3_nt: TGTGCCAGTAGTATTGTTGATCAGCCCCAGCATTTT; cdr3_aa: CASSIVDQPQHF
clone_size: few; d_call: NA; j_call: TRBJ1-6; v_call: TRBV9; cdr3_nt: TGTGCCAGCAGCGGGACAGCAACACCCCTCCACTTT; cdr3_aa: CASSGTATPLHF
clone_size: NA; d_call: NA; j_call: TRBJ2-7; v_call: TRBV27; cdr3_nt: TGTGCCATCCCTCCTTTTGCGTACGAGCAGTACTTC; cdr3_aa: CAIPPFAYEQYF
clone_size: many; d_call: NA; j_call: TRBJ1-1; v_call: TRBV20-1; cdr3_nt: TGCAGTGCTAGGGCCGGGGAAAAAGGCGACACTGAAGCTTTCTTT; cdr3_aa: CSARAGEKGDTEAFF
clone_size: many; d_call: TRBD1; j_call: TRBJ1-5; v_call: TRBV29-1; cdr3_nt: TGCAGCGTGCTCACAGGGGGTGGTCAGCCCCAGCATTTT; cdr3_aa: CSVLTGGGQPQHF
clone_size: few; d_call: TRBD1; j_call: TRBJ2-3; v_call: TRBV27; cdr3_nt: TGTGCCAGCACCGACGTGACAGGGCTTCTAGGTACGCAGTATTTT; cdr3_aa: CASTDVTGLLGTQYF